This is a list of T cell receptor beta chains from one sample in a study of shared clonotypes between healthy human individuals. Data came from immunoSEQ multiplex PCR; TCRdb stores just in-frame clones and leaves some out. Of over a million clones listed, 75% to 80% are singletons. The specimen sequenced was memory CD4+ T cells from PBMCs. The receptor source for this set is a man aged 18 to 29 in good health. Some clones in this sample may be carry-over from other donors' samples. Both conserved end residues are part of each CDR3. Each record gives: clone size, J gene, D gene, V gene, CDR3 protein, CDR3 DNA. D genes are given only for firm matches. Some rows have no size entry. The others give once, few or many, or a class for an expanded clone.

size: .
J: TRBJ2-2
D: .
V: TRBV19
CDR3: CATLRSPGSGTGELFF
DNA: TGTGCCACCCTGAGGAGCCCGGGGTCGGGCACCGGGGAGCTGTTTTTT

size: .
J: TRBJ1-5
D: .
V: TRBV30
CDR3: CAWSAFSYQPQHF
DNA: TGTGCCTGGAGTGCGTTTTCCTATCAGCCCCAGCATTTT

size: .
J: TRBJ1-1
D: .
V: TRBV5-5
CDR3: CASSLRGTGTGNTEAFF
DNA: TGTGCCAGCAGCTTGCGAGGTACGGGGACGGGGAACACTGAAGCTTTCTTT

size: .
J: TRBJ2-2
D: TRBD2
V: TRBV11-2
CDR3: CASTSGSGYEELFF
DNA: TGTGCCAGCACCTCCGGTAGCGGGTACGAGGAGCTGTTTTTT

size: .
J: TRBJ2-5
D: .
V: TRBV5-1
CDR3: CASSSSTSANIQETQYF
DNA: TGCGCCAGCAGCTCCTCGACTAGTGCCAATATTCAAGAGACCCAGTACTTC

size: few
J: TRBJ2-5
D: TRBD2
V: TRBV10-3
CDR3: CAISDSGGRGETQYF
DNA: TGTGCCATCAGTGACAGCGGCGGGAGGGGAGAGACCCAGTACTTC

size: .
J: TRBJ2-3
D: .
V: TRBV5-1
CDR3: CASRPTNAGTDTQYF
DNA: TGCGCCAGCAGACCTACGAATGCGGGCACAGATACGCAGTATTTT

size: .
J: TRBJ2-3
D: .
V: TRBV7-9
CDR3: CASSYGGPTQYF
DNA: TGTGCCAGCAGCTACGGGGGCCCTACGCAGTATTTT

size: once
J: TRBJ2-7
D: TRBD1
V: TRBV7-2
CDR3: CASSLRRGRLYEQYF
DNA: TGTGCCAGCAGCTTAAGAAGGGGGCGACTCTACGAGCAGTACTTC

size: .
J: TRBJ1-2
D: TRBD1
V: TRBV4-3
CDR3: CASSKDRANYGYTF
DNA: TGCGCCAGCAGTAAAGACAGGGCTAACTATGGCTACACCTTC

size: .
J: TRBJ2-7
D: TRBD1
V: TRBV27
CDR3: CASSSPTGGHYEQYF
DNA: TGTGCCAGCAGTTCCCCGACAGGGGGCCACTACGAGCAGTACTTC

size: once
J: TRBJ2-2
D: TRBD2
V: TRBV11-3
CDR3: CARLAGDTGELFF
DNA: TGTGCCAGATTAGCGGGAGACACCGGGGAGCTGTTTTTT

size: .
J: TRBJ2-3
D: TRBD1
V: TRBV5-4
CDR3: CASAEGTGHSSSTDTQYF
DNA: TGTGCCAGCGCCGAAGGGACAGGGCACTCCTCAAGCACAGATACGCAGTATTTT

size: .
J: TRBJ2-2
D: .
V: TRBV27
CDR3: CASSPWTVGPGELFF
DNA: TGTGCCAGCAGTCCGTGGACAGTCGGCCCCGGGGAGCTGTTTTTT

size: .
J: TRBJ2-5
D: TRBD1
V: TRBV4-3
CDR3: CASSQAPPGTGYQETQYF
DNA: TGCGCCAGCAGCCAAGCCCCTCCGGGGACAGGGTACCAAGAGACCCAGTACTTC